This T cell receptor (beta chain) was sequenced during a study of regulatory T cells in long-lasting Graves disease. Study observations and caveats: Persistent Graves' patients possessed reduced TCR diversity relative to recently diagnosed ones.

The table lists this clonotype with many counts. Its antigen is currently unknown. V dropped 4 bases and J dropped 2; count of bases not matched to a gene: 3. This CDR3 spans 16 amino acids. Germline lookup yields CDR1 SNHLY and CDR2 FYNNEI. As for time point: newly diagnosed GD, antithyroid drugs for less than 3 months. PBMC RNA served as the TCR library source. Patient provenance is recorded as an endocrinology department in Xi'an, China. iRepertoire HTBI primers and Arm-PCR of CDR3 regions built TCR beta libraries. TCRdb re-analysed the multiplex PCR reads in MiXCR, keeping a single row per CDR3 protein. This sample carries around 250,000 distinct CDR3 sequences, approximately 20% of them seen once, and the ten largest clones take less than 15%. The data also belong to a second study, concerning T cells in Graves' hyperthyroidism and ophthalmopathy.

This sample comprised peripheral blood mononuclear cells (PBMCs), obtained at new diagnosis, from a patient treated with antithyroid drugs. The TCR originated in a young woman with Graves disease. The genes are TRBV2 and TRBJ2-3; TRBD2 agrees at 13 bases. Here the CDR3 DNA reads TGTGCCAGCAGTGGGGGACTAGCGGGGTTCACAGATACGCAGTATTTT. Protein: CASSGGLAGFTDTQYF.